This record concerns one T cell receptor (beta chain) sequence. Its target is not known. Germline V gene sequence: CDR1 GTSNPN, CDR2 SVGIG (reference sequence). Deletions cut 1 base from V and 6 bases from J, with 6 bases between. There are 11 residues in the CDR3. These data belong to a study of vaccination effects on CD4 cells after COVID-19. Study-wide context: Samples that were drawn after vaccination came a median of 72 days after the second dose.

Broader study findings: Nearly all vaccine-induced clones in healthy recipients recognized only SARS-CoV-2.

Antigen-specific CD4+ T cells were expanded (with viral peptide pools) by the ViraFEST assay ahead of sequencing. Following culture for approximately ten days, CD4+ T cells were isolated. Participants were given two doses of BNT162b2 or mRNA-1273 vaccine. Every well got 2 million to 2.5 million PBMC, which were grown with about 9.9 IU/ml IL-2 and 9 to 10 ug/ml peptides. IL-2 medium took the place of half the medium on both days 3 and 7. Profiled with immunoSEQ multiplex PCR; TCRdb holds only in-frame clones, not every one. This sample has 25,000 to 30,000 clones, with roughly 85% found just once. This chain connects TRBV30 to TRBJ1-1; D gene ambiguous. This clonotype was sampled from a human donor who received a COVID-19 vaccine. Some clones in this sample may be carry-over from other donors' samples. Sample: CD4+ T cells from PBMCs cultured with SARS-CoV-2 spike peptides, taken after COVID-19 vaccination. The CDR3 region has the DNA TGTGCCTGGAGTGCCGGGGCTGAAGCTTTCTTT. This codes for CAWSAGAEAFF.